The T cell receptor (beta chain) described here comes from a study of blood T cell repertoires in COVID-19 (dated by TCRdb to 2019 to 2021). Study-wide context: The collaborator samples originated in the United States, Italy and Spain and spanned the acute and convalescent phases of COVID-19. The prospective study material was composed of cDNA or gDNA derived from T cells, B-cell-depleted T cells, or PBMCs. Deeply sampled blood TCRbeta repertoires from subjects exposed to, actively infected with, or recovered from COVID-19 were included in the dataset. The repertoires were released in a freely available public database meant as a resource for research on the immune response to SARS-CoV-2. Samples were obtained from the ongoing ImmuneRACE study (first 160 participants) and from about 1,300 subjects provided by 6 global collaborators. The sample metadata nearly always contained a de-identified subject ID, COVID-19 status, age in years and sex. Where available, HLA class I and class II types were obtained from metadata supplied by the sample provider rather than from assay-based typing. General findings and caveats noted by the study authors: The quantity of clinical and demographic metadata differed by source and by participant and was supplied without curation.

TCRbeta CDR3 regions were amplified from genomic DNA using the immunoSEQ Assay, a bias-controlled multiplex PCR. Per the source publication's procedure: Nucleated cell counts per sample were estimated from amplification of reference gene primers within the assay. To quantify the absolute abundance of each unique TCRbeta CDR3 rearrangement, sequence reads were collapsed and filtered. For each sample, productive Simpson clonality was calculated by taking the square root of Simpson's diversity index across productive rearrangements. TCRdb provides this immuneACCESS table in a form limited to in-frame rearrangements. Some clones are lacking; in checked studies, under half of them reflect an unresolved V gene, and why the rest are absent is not known. That table furnishes V, J and clone size, whereas the DNA furnished D and trimming. The sample profile shows 45,000 to 60,000 clones; under 95% of them were found once. About 3.4% of the sample is in the top ten clones.

Note on this clone: The antigen it recognizes is unknown. No base-level quality is on record; no much larger clone is a single base apart.

Collaborating institutions collected whole blood in K2EDTA tubes following their own protocols. For TCRbeta analysis, collaborators shipped samples in one of three forms: frozen whole blood, isolated PBMCs, or DNA extracted from either of those sample types. Including cysteine and phenylalanine, the CDR3 has 13 amino acids. Kept here is only the CDR3 DNA, which spans 39 bases and is read in frame from base 1. CDR1 SGHAT and CDR2 FQNNGV are derived from the germline V gene. V and J lose 8 bases and 3 bases, and a span of 12 bases separates them. Sequenced: peripheral blood. The sequence is built from TRBV11-2 and TRBJ2-3, with the D gene too uncertain to name. The receptor comes from a man between 45 and 60 years old with acute or convalescent COVID-19. The DNA is TGTGCCAGCCGTAGTAGTGCGACAGATACGCAGTATTTT. Translated, this is CASRSSATDTQYF.